This T cell receptor (beta chain) was captured in a study of CXCR3-negative and CXCR3-positive naive CD8 T cells. Notes on the study in general: TRB CDR3 properties indicated TCR strength, while surface CD5 was similar across naive subsets. Whereas memory cells differed, naive CXCR3-negative and CXCR3-positive cells shared similar TRBV-TRBJ usage.

On this clonotype itself: Its antigen is undetermined.

The TRB libraries of cDNA were built by UMI-labeled 5' RACE. TCRdb reprocessed the 5' RACE reads and keeps a single row for each CDR3 protein, giving no DNA. This listing includes 45,000 to 60,000 distinct CDR3 sequences. The TCR was taken from a human donor in good health. Some clones in this sample may be carry-over from other donors' samples. The sample taken for sequencing was naive CXCR3- CD8+ T cells from blood. Subset noted: CD45RO-CCR7+CD27+CD95- naive CD8+ T cells lacking CXCR3 (TNR3-).

The CDR3 is CSVLGTSGRAYEQYF. This chain connects TRBV29-1 to TRBJ2-7; the TRBD2 assignment by TCRdb is unverifiable without DNA. In germline, CDR1 is SQVTM, CDR2 ANQGSEA. This CDR3 is built from 15 residues.